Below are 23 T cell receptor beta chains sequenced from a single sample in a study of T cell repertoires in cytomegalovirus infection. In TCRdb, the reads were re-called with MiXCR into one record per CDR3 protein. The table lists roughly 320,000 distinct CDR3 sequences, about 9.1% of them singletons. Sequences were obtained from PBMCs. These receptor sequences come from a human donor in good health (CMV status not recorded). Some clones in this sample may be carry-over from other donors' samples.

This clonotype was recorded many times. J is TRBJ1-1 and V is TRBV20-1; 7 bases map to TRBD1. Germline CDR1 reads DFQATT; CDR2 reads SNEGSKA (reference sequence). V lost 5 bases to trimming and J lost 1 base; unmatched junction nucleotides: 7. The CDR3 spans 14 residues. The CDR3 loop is CSARQGGSNTEAFF. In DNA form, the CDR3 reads TGCAGTGCTCGACAGGGTGGGTCGAACACTGAAGCTTTCTTT.

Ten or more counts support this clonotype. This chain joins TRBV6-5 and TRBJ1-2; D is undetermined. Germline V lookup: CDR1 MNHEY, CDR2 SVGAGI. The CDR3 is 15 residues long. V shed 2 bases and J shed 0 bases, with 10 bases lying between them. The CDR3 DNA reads TGTGCCAGCAGTTACAGGGCGGCAGCTAACTATGGCTACACCTTC. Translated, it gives CASSYRAAANYGYTF.

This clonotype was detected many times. The CDR3 loop reads CASSTAGQGLEKLFF. DNA for the CDR3: TGTGCCAGCAGCACTGCGGGACAGGGGTTAGAAAAACTGTTTTTT. This chain joins TRBV28 and TRBJ1-4; TRBD1 matches 10 bases. V shed 6 bases and J 8 bases; nucleotides not matched to a gene: 9. The length of the CDR3 is 15 residues. The germline gives CDR1 MDHEN, CDR2 SYDVKM.

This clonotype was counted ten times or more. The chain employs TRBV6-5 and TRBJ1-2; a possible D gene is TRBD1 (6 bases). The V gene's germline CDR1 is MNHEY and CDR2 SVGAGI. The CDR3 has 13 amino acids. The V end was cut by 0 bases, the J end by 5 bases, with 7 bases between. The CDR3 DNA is TGTGCCAGCAGTTACTCGGGGGCTTATGGCTACACCTTC. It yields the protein CASSYSGAYGYTF.

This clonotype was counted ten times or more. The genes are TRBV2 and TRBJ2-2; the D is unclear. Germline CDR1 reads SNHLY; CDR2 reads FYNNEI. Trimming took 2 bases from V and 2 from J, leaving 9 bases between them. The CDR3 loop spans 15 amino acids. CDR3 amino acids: CASSEWRTNTGELFF. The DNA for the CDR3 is TGTGCCAGCAGTGAATGGAGAACCAACACCGGGGAGCTGTTTTTT.

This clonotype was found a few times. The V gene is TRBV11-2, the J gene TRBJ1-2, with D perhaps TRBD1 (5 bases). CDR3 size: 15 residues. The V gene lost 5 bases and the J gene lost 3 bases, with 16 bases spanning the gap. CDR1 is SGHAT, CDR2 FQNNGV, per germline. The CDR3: CASSDRSQGDYGYTF. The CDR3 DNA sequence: TGTGCCAGCAGCGATCGATCCCAGGGTGACTATGGCTACACCTTC.

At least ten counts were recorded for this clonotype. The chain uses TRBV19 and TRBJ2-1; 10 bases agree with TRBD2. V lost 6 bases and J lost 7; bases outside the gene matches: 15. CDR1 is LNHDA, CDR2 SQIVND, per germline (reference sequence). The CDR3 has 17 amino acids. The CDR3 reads CASRTASGGEGRNEQFF. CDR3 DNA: TGTGCCAGTAGAACGGCTAGCGGGGGCGAGGGGAGGAATGAGCAGTTCTTC.

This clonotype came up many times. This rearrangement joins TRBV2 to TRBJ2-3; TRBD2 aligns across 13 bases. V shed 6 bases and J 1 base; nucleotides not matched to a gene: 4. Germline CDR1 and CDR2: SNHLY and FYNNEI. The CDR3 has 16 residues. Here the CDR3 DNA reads TGTGCCAGCAGCCGGGGACTAGCGGGGCGCACAGATACGCAGTATTTT. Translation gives CASSRGLAGRTDTQYF. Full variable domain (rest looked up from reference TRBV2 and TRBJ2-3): EPEVTQTPSHQVTQMGQEVILRCVPISNHLYFYWYRQILGQKVEFLVSFYNNEISEKSEIFDDQFSVERPDGSNFTLKIRSTKLEDSAMYFCASSRGLAGRTDTQYFGPGTRLTVL.

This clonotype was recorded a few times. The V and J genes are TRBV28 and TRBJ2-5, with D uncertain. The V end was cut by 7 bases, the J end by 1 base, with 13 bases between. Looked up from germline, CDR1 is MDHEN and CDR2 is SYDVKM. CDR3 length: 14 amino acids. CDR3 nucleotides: TGTGCCAGCATCGGGTTGGGTTCCCAAGAGACCCAGTACTTC. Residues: CASIGLGSQETQYF.

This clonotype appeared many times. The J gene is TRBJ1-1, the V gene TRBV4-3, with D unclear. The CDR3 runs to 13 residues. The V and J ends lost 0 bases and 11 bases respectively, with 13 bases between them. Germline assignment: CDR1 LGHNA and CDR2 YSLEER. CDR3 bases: TGCGCCAGCAGCCAAGATTTACCGGGGAGCGCTTTCTTT. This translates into CASSQDLPGSAFF.

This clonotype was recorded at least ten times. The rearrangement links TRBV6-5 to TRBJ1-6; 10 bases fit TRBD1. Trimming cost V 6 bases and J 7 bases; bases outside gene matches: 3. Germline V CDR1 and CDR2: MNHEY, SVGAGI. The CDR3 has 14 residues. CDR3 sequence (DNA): TGTGCCAGCAGGGGGACAGGGGAAAATTCACCCCTCCACTTT. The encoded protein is CASRGTGENSPLHF.

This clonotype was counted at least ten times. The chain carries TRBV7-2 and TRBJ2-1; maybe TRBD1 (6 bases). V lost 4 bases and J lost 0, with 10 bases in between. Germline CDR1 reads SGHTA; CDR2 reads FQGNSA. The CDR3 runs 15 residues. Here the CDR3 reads CASSSGQSSYNEQFF. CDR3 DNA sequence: TGTGCCAGCAGCTCCGGACAGAGCTCCTACAATGAGCAGTTCTTC.

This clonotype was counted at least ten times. CDR3 DNA: TGTGCCAGCAGCTTGGGGGAGATTTACTCACCCCTCCACTTT. It encodes CASSLGEIYSPLHF. V gene TRBV7-2 combines with J gene TRBJ1-6; the D gene is possibly TRBD1 (5 bases). The germline V and J ends were trimmed by 3 bases and 10 bases, with 13 bases remaining between them. The length of the CDR3 is 14 residues. The germline gives CDR1 SGHTA, CDR2 FQGNSA.

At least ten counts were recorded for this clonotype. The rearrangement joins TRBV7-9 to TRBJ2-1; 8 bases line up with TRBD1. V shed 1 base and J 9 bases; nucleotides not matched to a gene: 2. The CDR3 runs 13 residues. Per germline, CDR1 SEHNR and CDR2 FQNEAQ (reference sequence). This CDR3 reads CASSLGDRGEQFF. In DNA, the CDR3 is TGTGCCAGCAGCTTAGGTGACAGGGGTGAGCAGTTCTTC. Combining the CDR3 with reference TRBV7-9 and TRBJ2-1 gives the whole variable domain DTGVSQNPRHKITKRGQNVTFRCDPISEHNRLYWYRQTLGQGPEFLTYFQNEAQLEKSRLLSDRFSAERPKGSFSTLEIQRTEQGDSAMYLCASSLGDRGEQFFGPGTRLTVL.

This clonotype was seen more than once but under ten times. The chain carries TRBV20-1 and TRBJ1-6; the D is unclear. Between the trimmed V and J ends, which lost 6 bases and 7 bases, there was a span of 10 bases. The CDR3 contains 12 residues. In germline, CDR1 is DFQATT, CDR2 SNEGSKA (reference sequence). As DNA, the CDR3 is TGCAGTGCCTTAGGCCCGAATTCACCCCTCCACTTT. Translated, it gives CSALGPNSPLHF.

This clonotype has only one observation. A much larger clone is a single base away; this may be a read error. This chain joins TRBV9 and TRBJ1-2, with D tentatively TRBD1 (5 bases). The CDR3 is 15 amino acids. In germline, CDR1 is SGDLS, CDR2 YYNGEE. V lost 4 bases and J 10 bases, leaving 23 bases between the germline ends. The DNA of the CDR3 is TGTGCCAGCAGCCCAGACCCAGGGTGCGGGATGGACTACACCTTC. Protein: CASSPDPGCGMDYTF.

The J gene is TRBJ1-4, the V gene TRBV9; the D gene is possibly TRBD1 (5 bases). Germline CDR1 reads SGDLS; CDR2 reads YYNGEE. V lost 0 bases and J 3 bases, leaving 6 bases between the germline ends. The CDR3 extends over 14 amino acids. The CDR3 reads CASSVGGSNEKLFF. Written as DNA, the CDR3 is TGTGCCAGCAGCGTAGGGGGGTCTAATGAAAAACTGTTTTTT.

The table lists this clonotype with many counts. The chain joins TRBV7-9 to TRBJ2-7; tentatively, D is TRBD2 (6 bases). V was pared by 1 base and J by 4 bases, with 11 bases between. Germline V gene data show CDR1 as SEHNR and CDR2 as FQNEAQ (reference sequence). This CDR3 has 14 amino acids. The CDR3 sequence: CASSLGPRGYEQYF. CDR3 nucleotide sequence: TGTGCCAGCAGCTTAGGCCCCCGGGGGTACGAGCAGTACTTC.

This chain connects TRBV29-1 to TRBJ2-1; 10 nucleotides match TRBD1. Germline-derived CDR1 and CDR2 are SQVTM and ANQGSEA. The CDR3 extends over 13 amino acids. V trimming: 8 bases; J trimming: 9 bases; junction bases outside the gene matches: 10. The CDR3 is CSTTGGFFSEQFF. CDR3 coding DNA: TGCAGCACGACAGGGGGCTTTTTTTCTGAGCAGTTCTTC.

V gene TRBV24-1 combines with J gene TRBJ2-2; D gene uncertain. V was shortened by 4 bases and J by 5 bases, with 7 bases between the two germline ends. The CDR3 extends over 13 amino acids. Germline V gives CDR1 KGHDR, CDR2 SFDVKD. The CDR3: CATSDRRTGELFF. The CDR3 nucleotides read TGTGCCACCAGTGACCGACGGACCGGGGAGCTGTTTTTT.

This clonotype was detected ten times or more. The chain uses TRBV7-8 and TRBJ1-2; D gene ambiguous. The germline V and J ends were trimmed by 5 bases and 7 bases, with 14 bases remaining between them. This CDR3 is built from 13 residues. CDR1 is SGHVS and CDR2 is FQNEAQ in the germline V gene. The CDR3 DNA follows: TGTGCCAGCAGCCGCGGACTGAGAAGTGGCTACACCTTC. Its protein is CASSRGLRSGYTF.

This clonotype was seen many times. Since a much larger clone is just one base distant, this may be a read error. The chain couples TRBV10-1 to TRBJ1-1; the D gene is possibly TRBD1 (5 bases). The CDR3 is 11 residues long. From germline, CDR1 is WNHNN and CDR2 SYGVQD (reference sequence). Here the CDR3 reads CASRGDTEAFF. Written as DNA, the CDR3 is TGTGCCAGCAGAGGGGACACTGAAGCTTTCTTT.

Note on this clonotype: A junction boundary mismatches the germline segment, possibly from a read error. The CDR3 reads CSVRGGGPDTGELFF. The CDR3 DNA reads TGCAGTGTTAGAGGGGGGGGGCCTGACACCGGGGAGCTGTTTTTT. The chain links TRBV20-1 to TRBJ2-2; possible D gene TRBD2, 7 bases. Per the germline V gene, CDR1 is DFQATT and CDR2 is SNEGSKA (reference sequence). CDR3 size: 15 residues.